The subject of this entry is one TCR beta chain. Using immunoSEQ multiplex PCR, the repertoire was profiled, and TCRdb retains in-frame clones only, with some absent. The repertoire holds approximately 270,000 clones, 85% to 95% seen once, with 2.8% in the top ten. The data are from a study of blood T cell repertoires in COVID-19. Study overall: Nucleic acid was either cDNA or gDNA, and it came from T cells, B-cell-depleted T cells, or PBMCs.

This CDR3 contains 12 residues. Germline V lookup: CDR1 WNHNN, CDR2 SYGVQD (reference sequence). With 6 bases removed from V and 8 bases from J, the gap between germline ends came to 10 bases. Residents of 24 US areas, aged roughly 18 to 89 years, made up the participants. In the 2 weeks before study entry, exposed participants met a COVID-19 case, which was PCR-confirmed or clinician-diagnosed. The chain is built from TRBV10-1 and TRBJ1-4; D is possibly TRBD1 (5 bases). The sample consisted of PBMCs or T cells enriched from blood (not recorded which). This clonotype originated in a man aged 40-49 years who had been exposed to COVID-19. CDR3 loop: CASRGEEEKLFF. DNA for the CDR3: TGCGCCAGCAGAGGGGAAGAGGAAAAACTGTTTTTT.